This is a list of T cell receptor beta chains from one sample in a study of blood T cell repertoires in COVID-19. Repertoires were generated with immunoSEQ multiplex PCR, while TCRdb's copy carries only in-frame clones and drops some. The sample lists hundreds of thousands of clones; around 90% were seen once. The sequenced sample was PBMCs or T cells enriched from blood (not recorded which). These receptors came from a woman aged 45-59 years who had recovered from COVID-19. Each CDR3 is given with its conserved first and last residue. A D gene is named only where the DNA matches it firmly. Clone size is shown for a subset of rows, as once, few, many or a class of expanded clone.

abundance | j_gene | d_gene | v_gene | CDR3nt | CDR3aa
NA | TRBJ1-5 | NA | TRBV4-2 | TGTGCCAGCAGCCAAAAAAGGGGGGGGCCCCAGCATTTT | CASSQKRGGPQHF
NA | TRBJ1-2 | NA | TRBV28 | TGTGCCAGCAGGACTCCTAACTATGGCTACACCTTC | CASRTPNYGYTF
NA | TRBJ2-5 | TRBD2 | TRBV28 | TGTGCCAGCAGTTTTCAGGGACTAGCGGGAGGAAAGACCCAGTACTTC | CASSFQGLAGGKTQYF
NA | TRBJ2-7 | TRBD1 | TRBV2 | TGTGCCAGCAAGAGGGACAGGGGGGTTTTCCACGAGCAGTACTTC | CASKRDRGVFHEQYF
NA | TRBJ1-4 | TRBD1 | TRBV4-2 | TGTGCCAGCAGCCAAGGGACGGCGCGGGACAGGGAGGAAAAACTGTTTTTT | CASSQGTARDREEKLFF
NA | TRBJ1-5 | NA | TRBV6-6 | TGTGCCACAGGATTATTGGCTTCCAATCAGCCCCAGCATTTT | CATGLLASNQPQHF
NA | TRBJ2-7 | NA | TRBV5-6 | TGTGCCAGCATCCTAACAGGGAGCTCCTACGAGCAGTACTTC | CASILTGSSYEQYF
NA | TRBJ1-5 | NA | TRBV28 | TGTGCCAGCAGTTTGCAGGGCCGCAATCAGCCCCAGCATTTT | CASSLQGRNQPQHF
NA | TRBJ1-1 | TRBD1 | TRBV2 | TGTGCCAGCAGTGAAATGGCCCCCGGGACAGGACTTGAAGCTTTCTTT | CASSEMAPGTGLEAFF
NA | TRBJ2-7 | NA | TRBV7-2 | TGTGCCAGCAGCTTAGCGGGAGCCCGCGAGCAGTACTTC | CASSLAGAREQYF
NA | TRBJ1-2 | NA | TRBV7-2 | TGTGCCAGCAGCTTAGAGCGGCCCGGCTATGGCTACACCTTC | CASSLERPGYGYTF
NA | TRBJ2-1 | NA | TRBV28 | TGTGCCAGCAGTTTAAGCATCAATGAGCAGTTCTTC | CASSLSINEQFF
NA | TRBJ2-5 | TRBD1 | TRBV11-2 | TGTGCCAGCAGCTTCGCGGGGACAGGGCCTAGGGAGACCCAGTACTTC | CASSFAGTGPRETQYF
NA | TRBJ1-5 | NA | TRBV10-3 | TGTGCCATCAGTGACCAGGGAATAGATCAGCCCCAGCATTTT | CAISDQGIDQPQHF
NA | TRBJ1-2 | NA | TRBV20-1 | TGCAGTGCTAACGGGGTTGACGTCGACACCTTC | CSANGVDVDTF
NA | TRBJ1-2 | NA | TRBV5-1 | TGCGCCAGCAGCTTGGGGCAGTCCTCTAACTATGGCTACACCTTC | CASSLGQSSNYGYTF
NA | TRBJ1-2 | NA | TRBV5-6 | TGTGCCAGCAGCTTGGTCACAGGGACTATTAACTATGGCTACACCTTC | CASSLVTGTINYGYTF
NA | TRBJ1-2 | NA | TRBV30 | TGTGCCTGGAGTGTGGAGGGAAACTATGGCTACACCTTC | CAWSVEGNYGYTF
NA | TRBJ2-5 | TRBD1 | TRBV27 | TGTGCCAGCAGGGGACACAGGGGGGCCAGCGAGACCCAGTACTTC | CASRGHRGASETQYF
NA | TRBJ1-1 | NA | TRBV2 | TGTGCCAGCAGTGTTGGCAGGGCGGACACTGAAGCTTTCTTT | CASSVGRADTEAFF
NA | TRBJ2-3 | NA | TRBV10-1 | TGCGCCAGCAGTGCTGGCGAGAGGGATACGCAGTATTTT | CASSAGERDTQYF
NA | TRBJ2-7 | NA | TRBV15 | TGTGCCACCAGCAGGCCCGGGAACCTCTACGAGCAGTACTTC | CATSRPGNLYEQYF
NA | TRBJ1-1 | NA | TRBV23-1 | TGCGCCAGCAGTCAATCGGAGGGCTTGAACACTGAAGCTTTCTTT | CASSQSEGLNTEAFF
NA | TRBJ2-5 | NA | TRBV7-3 | TGTGCCAGCAGCGTAATGGGCGGGGCCGGAGAGACCCAGTACTTC | CASSVMGGAGETQYF
NA | TRBJ2-5 | NA | TRBV23-1 | TGCGCCAGCACAGCAGAGGGCTTTATCGGGGAGACCCAGTACTTC | CASTAEGFIGETQYF
NA | TRBJ2-3 | TRBD2 | TRBV5-5 | TGTGCCAGCAGCCGACTAGCGGGAGGCACAGATACGCAGTATTTT | CASSRLAGGTDTQYF
NA | TRBJ1-1 | NA | TRBV9 | TGTGCCAGCAGCGCGGGTGTTGACGCTGAAGCTTTCTTT | CASSAGVDAEAFF
NA | TRBJ2-1 | TRBD2 | TRBV9 | TGTGCCAGCAGCGTAATGTCTAGCGGGAGTAATGAGCAGTTCTTC | CASSVMSSGSNEQFF
once | TRBJ1-2 | NA | TRBV28 | TGTGCCAGCAAAAGCGGTAACTATGGCTACACCTTC | CASKSGNYGYTF
NA | TRBJ1-1 | NA | TRBV4-1 | TGCGCCAGCAGCCAAGATAGAGCTGGGAACACTGAAGCTTTCTTT | CASSQDRAGNTEAFF
NA | TRBJ1-1 | NA | TRBV3-1/TRBV3-2 | TGTGCCAGCAGCGAAAGGCGCGGCACTGAAGCTTTCTTT | CASSERRGTEAFF
once | TRBJ1-1 | NA | TRBV18 | TGTGCCAGCATCACCAATTTCGGGGGAAACACTGAAGCTTTCTTT | CASITNFGGNTEAFF
NA | TRBJ2-1 | NA | TRBV19 | TGTGCCAGTAGTACGTCCGGAAGGGGGTACAATGAGCAGTTCTTC | CASSTSGRGYNEQFF
NA | TRBJ1-4 | NA | TRBV28 | TGTGCCACCGTCCGGGACAAGTTCGAAAAACTGTTTTTT | CATVRDKFEKLFF
NA | TRBJ2-7 | TRBD2 | TRBV10-1 | TGCGCCAGCAGTGAGGCTAGCGGGAGTTACGAGCAGTACTTC | CASSEASGSYEQYF
NA | TRBJ2-3 | TRBD2 | TRBV19 | TGTGCCAGTAGTATAGATGGGACTAGCGGGAGGAATACGCAGTATTTT | CASSIDGTSGRNTQYF
NA | TRBJ2-2 | TRBD1 | TRBV28 | TGTGCCAGTTTACTACAGGGGGCGGGCGGGGAGCTGTTTTTT | CASLLQGAGGELFF
NA | TRBJ2-7 | NA | TRBV28 | TGTGCCAGCAGTTTCCCTCTGGGGGGTCGCGTGGGCGAGCAGTACTTC | CASSFPLGGRVGEQYF
NA | TRBJ1-2 | TRBD1 | TRBV27 | TGTGCCAGCAGTCCTTCAGACAGGGGGCAGGGCTACACCTTC | CASSPSDRGQGYTF
NA | TRBJ2-3 | NA | TRBV6-1 | TGTGCCAGCAGTGAGGAGTCTAGAGATACGCAGTATTTT | CASSEESRDTQYF
NA | TRBJ1-2 | NA | TRBV19 | TGTGCCAGTAGTATATCGTGGGGGCTGGAACGTAATGGCTACACCTTC | CASSISWGLERNGYTF
NA | TRBJ1-3 | TRBD1 | TRBV11-2 | TGTGCCAGCAGCTTAGATCTGACAGGGGCTGGAAACACCATATATTTT | CASSLDLTGAGNTIYF
NA | TRBJ1-6 | TRBD1 | TRBV4-2 | TGTGCCAGCAGCGACGGGACAGGGTACACTTCACCCCTCCACTTT | CASSDGTGYTSPLHF